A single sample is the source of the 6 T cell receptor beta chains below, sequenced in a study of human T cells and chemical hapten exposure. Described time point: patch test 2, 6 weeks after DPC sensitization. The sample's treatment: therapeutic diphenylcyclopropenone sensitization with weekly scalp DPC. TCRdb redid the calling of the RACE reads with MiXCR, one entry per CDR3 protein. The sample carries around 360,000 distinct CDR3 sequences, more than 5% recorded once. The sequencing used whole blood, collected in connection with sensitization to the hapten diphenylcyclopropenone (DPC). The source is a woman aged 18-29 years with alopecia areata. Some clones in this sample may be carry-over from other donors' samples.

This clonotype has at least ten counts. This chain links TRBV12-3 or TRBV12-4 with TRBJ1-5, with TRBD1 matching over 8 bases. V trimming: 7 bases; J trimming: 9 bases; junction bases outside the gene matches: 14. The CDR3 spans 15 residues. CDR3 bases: TGTGCCAGCAAGGGGGGCGGACAGGGATTATTGCCCCAGCATTTT. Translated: CASKGGGQGLLPQHF.

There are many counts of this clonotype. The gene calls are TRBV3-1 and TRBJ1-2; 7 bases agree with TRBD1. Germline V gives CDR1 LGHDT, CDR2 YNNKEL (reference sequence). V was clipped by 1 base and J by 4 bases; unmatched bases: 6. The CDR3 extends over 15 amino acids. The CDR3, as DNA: TGTGCCAGCAGCCAAGCCAGGGACAGCACCTATGGCTACACCTTC. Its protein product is CASSQARDSTYGYTF.

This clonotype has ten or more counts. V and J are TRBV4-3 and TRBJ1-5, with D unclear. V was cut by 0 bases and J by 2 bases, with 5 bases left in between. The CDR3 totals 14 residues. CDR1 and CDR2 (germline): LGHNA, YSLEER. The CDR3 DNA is TGCGCCAGCAGCCAAGATCTCGGCAATCAGCCCCAGCATTTT. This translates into CASSQDLGNQPQHF.

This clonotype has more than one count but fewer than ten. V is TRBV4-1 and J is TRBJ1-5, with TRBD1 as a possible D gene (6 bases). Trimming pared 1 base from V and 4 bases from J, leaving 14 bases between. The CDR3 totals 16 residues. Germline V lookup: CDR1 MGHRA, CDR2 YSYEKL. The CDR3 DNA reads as TGCGCCAGCAGCCAAGTGGGGCGGAGGGGGAATCAGCCCCAGCATTTT. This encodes CASSQVGRRGNQPQHF.

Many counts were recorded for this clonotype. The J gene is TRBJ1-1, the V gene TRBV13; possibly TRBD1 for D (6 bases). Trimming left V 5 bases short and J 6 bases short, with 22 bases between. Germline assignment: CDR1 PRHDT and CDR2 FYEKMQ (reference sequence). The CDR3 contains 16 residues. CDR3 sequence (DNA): TGTGCCAGCAGCCCCGCCGGAGGGCGGGGGGGCGCTGAAGCTTTCTTT. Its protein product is CASSPAGGRGGAEAFF. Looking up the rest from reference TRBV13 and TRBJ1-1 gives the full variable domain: AAGVIQSPRHLIKEKRETATLKCYPIPRHDTVYWYQQGPGQDPQFLISFYEKMQSDKGSIPDRFSAQQFSDYHSELNMSSLELGDSALYFCASSPAGGRGGAEAFFGQGTRLTVV.

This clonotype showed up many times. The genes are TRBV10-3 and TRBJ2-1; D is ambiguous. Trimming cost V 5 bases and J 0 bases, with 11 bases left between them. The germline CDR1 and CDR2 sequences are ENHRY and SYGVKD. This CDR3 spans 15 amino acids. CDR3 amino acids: CAISSSSSSYNEQFF. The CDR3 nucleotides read TGTGCCATCAGTTCAAGCTCAAGCTCCTACAATGAGCAGTTCTTC.